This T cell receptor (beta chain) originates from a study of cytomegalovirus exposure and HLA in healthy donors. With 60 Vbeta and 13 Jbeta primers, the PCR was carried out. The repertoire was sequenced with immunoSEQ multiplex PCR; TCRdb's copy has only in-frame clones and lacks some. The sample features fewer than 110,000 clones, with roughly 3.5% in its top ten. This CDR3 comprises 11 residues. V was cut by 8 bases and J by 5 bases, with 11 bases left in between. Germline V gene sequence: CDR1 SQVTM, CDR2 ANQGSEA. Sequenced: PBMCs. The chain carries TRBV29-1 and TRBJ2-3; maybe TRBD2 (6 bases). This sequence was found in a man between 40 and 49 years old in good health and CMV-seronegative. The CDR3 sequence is CSPWRGDTQYF. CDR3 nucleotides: TGCAGCCCTTGGAGGGGAGATACGCAGTATTTT.